A selection of T cell receptor beta chains follows, all from one sample in a study of cytomegalovirus exposure and HLA in healthy donors. Using immunoSEQ multiplex PCR, the repertoire was profiled, and TCRdb retains in-frame clones only, with some absent. The table records 150,000 to 200,000 clones, about 77% of them present only once. Sequenced input: PBMCs. The receptors originated from a man aged 55 to 70 in good health and CMV-seronegative. Both conserved end residues are part of each CDR3. The D gene is left open where the match is weak. Only some rows state a clone size, as once, few, many or a class for expanded clones.

D: TRBD2; J: TRBJ2-1; V: TRBV5-4; size: once; CDR3: CASTFGGRGRGRNNEQFF; DNA: TGTGCCAGCACCTTTGGGGGGAGGGGTCGGGGCCGGAACAATGAGCAGTTCTTC
D: TRBD1; J: TRBJ1-3; V: TRBV19; size: NA; CDR3: CASRGRGIDTIYF; DNA: TGTGCGAGTAGAGGCAGGGGGATCGACACCATATATTTT
D: TRBD2; J: TRBJ2-3; V: TRBV19; size: NA; CDR3: CASSIRGGRATDTQYF; DNA: TGTGCCAGTAGTATTCGGGGGGGGCGGGCCACAGATACGCAGTATTTT
D: NA; J: TRBJ2-1; V: TRBV19; size: NA; CDR3: CASSIVVGAGNEQFF; DNA: TGTGCCAGTAGTATAGTGGTGGGGGCGGGTAATGAGCAGTTCTTC
D: TRBD1; J: TRBJ1-6; V: TRBV6-5; size: few; CDR3: CASSYRGPESPLHF; DNA: TGTGCCAGCAGTTACAGGGGGCCTGAATCACCCCTCCACTTT
D: NA; J: TRBJ2-2; V: TRBV5-4; size: NA; CDR3: CASSLDAASNTGELFF; DNA: TGTGCCAGCAGCTTGGATGCGGCCTCGAACACCGGGGAGCTGTTTTTT
D: NA; J: TRBJ1-1; V: TRBV11-2; size: NA; CDR3: CASSSVPGHYAEAFF; DNA: TGTGCCAGCAGCTCCGTGCCAGGGCATTACGCTGAAGCTTTCTTT
D: NA; J: TRBJ2-7; V: TRBV6-1; size: few; CDR3: CASSPGGGFEQYF; DNA: TGTGCCAGCAGTCCAGGTGGAGGGTTTGAGCAGTACTTC
D: NA; J: TRBJ2-3; V: TRBV5-4; size: few; CDR3: CASSRGSGTDTQYF; DNA: TGTGCCAGCAGCCGGGGGTCAGGGACAGATACGCAGTATTTT
D: TRBD2; J: TRBJ2-1; V: TRBV2; size: NA; CDR3: CASSTRTSGIYNEQFF; DNA: TGTGCCAGCAGTACCCGGACTAGCGGGATTTACAATGAGCAGTTCTTC
D: NA; J: TRBJ2-3; V: TRBV1; size: NA; CDR3: CTSSQEAEFKSDTQYF; DNA: TGCACCAGCAGCCAAGAGGCAGAATTCAAATCAGATACGCAGTATTTT
D: TRBD2; J: TRBJ2-5; V: TRBV27; size: NA; CDR3: CASSTYTGLAGGETQYF; DNA: TGTGCCAGCAGCACCTACACGGGACTAGCGGGGGGGGAGACCCAGTACTTC
D: TRBD1; J: TRBJ1-4; V: TRBV4-3; size: NA; CDR3: CAHDRGNEKLFF; DNA: TGCGCCCACGACAGGGGTAATGAAAAACTGTTTTTT
D: NA; J: TRBJ1-1; V: TRBV19; size: NA; CDR3: CASTPGGAILNTEAFF; DNA: TGTGCCAGTACCCCGGGAGGGGCGATCCTGAACACTGAAGCTTTCTTT
D: NA; J: TRBJ2-5; V: TRBV30; size: NA; CDR3: CAWSVRGLPGETQYF; DNA: TGTGCCTGGAGTGTACGGGGACTGCCGGGGGAGACCCAGTACTTC
D: NA; J: TRBJ2-2; V: TRBV14; size: NA; CDR3: CASSQVGAGELFF; DNA: TGTGCCAGCAGCCAAGTCGGGGCCGGGGAGCTGTTTTTT
D: TRBD1; J: TRBJ1-4; V: TRBV2; size: NA; CDR3: CASSDFGQGAREKLFF; DNA: TGTGCCAGCAGCGACTTCGGACAGGGGGCCCGAGAAAAACTGTTTTTT
D: TRBD2; J: TRBJ2-1; V: TRBV9; size: once; CDR3: CASSVVQRDGEQFF; DNA: TGTGCCAGCAGCGTAGTTCAGCGGGATGGCGAGCAGTTCTTC
D: TRBD1; J: TRBJ2-2; V: TRBV11-2; size: NA; CDR3: CASSLGGGRTGELFF; DNA: TGTGCCAGCAGCTTAGGAGGGGGCCGGACCGGGGAGCTGTTTTTT
D: TRBD2; J: TRBJ2-5; V: TRBV5-1; size: NA; CDR3: CASSLGGLAAQETQYF; DNA: TGCGCCAGCAGCTTGGGGGGACTAGCGGCGCAAGAGACCCAGTACTTC
D: NA; J: TRBJ1-1; V: TRBV18; size: once; CDR3: CASSPPGGAMAGAFF; DNA: TGTGCCAGCTCACCACCTGGAGGGGCCATGGCAGGAGCTTTCTTT
D: NA; J: TRBJ1-2; V: TRBV7-8; size: NA; CDR3: CASSLAMGPSYGYTF; DNA: TGTGCCAGCAGCTTAGCGATGGGTCCTAGCTATGGCTACACCTTC
D: TRBD1; J: TRBJ1-1; V: TRBV19; size: NA; CDR3: CASSIPGGYTEAFF; DNA: TGTGCCAGTAGTATTCCAGGGGGTTACACTGAAGCTTTCTTT
D: NA; J: TRBJ1-2; V: TRBV6-1; size: few; CDR3: CASSEALRARVDGYTF; DNA: NA
D: TRBD1; J: TRBJ2-5; V: TRBV13; size: few; CDR3: CASSRTGRQETQYF; DNA: TGTGCCAGCAGCCGGACAGGCCGCCAAGAGACCCAGTACTTC
D: TRBD1; J: TRBJ2-3; V: TRBV5-6; size: NA; CDR3: CASSSQGADTQYF; DNA: TGTGCCAGCAGCTCACAGGGGGCAGATACGCAGTATTTT
D: NA; J: TRBJ1-1; V: TRBV11-3; size: NA; CDR3: CASSLGRANTEAFF; DNA: TGTGCCAGCAGCTTAGGCAGGGCTAACACTGAAGCTTTCTTT
D: TRBD1; J: TRBJ2-7; V: TRBV30; size: NA; CDR3: CAWKDRTGYEQYF; DNA: TGTGCCTGGAAGGACCGGACAGGCTACGAGCAGTACTTC
D: TRBD2; J: TRBJ2-7; V: TRBV19; size: once; CDR3: CASSGSPDYEQYF; DNA: TGTGCTTCCAGCGGGAGCCCTGACTACGAGCAGTACTTC
D: TRBD1; J: TRBJ2-5; V: TRBV5-6; size: NA; CDR3: CASSSLRRDRENQETQYF; DNA: TGTGCCAGCAGCTCCCTGAGACGGGACAGGGAAAACCAAGAGACCCAGTACTTC
D: TRBD2; J: TRBJ2-1; V: TRBV30; size: NA; CDR3: CAWSGLWEGGEQFF; DNA: TGTGCCTGGAGCGGACTGTGGGAGGGCGGGGAGCAGTTCTTC
D: NA; J: TRBJ2-2; V: TRBV5-1; size: few; CDR3: CASSFGVLNTGELFF; DNA: TGCGCCAGCAGCTTCGGGGTTCTGAACACCGGGGAGCTGTTTTTT
D: NA; J: TRBJ1-5; V: TRBV2; size: few; CDR3: CASGWGNQPQNF; DNA: TGTGCCAGCGGGTGGGGCAATCAGCCCCAGAATTTT
D: TRBD2; J: TRBJ2-1; V: TRBV6-1; size: NA; CDR3: CASGGDSGGMNEQFF; DNA: TGTGCCTCCGGAGGTGATAGCGGGGGGATGAATGAGCAGTTCTTC
D: TRBD2; J: TRBJ2-7; V: TRBV5-4; size: NA; CDR3: CASSLAGKGYEQYF; DNA: TGTGCCAGCAGCTTAGCGGGGAAAGGCTACGAGCAGTACTTC
D: NA; J: TRBJ1-5; V: TRBV19; size: NA; CDR3: CASSSGKDQPQHF; DNA: TGTGCCAGTAGTTCCGGGAAAGATCAGCCCCAGCATTTT
D: TRBD1; J: TRBJ1-2; V: TRBV14; size: NA; CDR3: CASSPRQGYYGYTF; DNA: TGTGCCAGCAGCCCCCGACAGGGCTACTATGGCTACACCTTC
D: NA; J: TRBJ2-7; V: TRBV7-6; size: few; CDR3: CASSLEVQPYEQYF; DNA: TGTGCCAGCAGCTTAGAAGTACAGCCGTACGAGCAGTACTTC
D: NA; J: TRBJ2-2; V: TRBV18; size: NA; CDR3: CASSPLRDGELFF; DNA: TGTGCCAGCTCACCATTACGAGACGGGGAGCTGTTTTTT
D: TRBD1; J: TRBJ1-3; V: TRBV4-2; size: NA; CDR3: CASSQDPTETGGGNTIYF; DNA: TGTGCCAGCAGCCAAGATCCAACCGAGACAGGGGGCGGAAACACCATATATTTT
D: NA; J: TRBJ2-2; V: TRBV6-1; size: NA; CDR3: CASSPTNTGELFF; DNA: TGTGCCAGCAGTCCTACGAACACCGGGGAGCTGTTTTTT
D: TRBD1; J: TRBJ2-7; V: TRBV30; size: NA; CDR3: CAFRQGTYEQYF; DNA: TGTGCCTTCCGACAGGGGACCTACGAGCAGTACTTC
D: NA; J: TRBJ2-7; V: TRBV5-1; size: NA; CDR3: CASSLLGSYEQYF; DNA: TGCGCCAGCAGCTTGCTAGGCAGCTACGAGCAGTACTTC
D: NA; J: TRBJ1-6; V: TRBV5-6; size: NA; CDR3: CASSLAGGSLFSPLNF; DNA: TGTGCCAGCAGCTTGGCCGGGGGGTCCCTTTTCTCACCCCTCAACTTT
D: NA; J: TRBJ1-5; V: TRBV27; size: NA; CDR3: CASSFGGSNQPQHF; DNA: TGTGCCAGCAGTTTTGGAGGTAGCAATCAGCCCCAGCATTTT
D: NA; J: TRBJ2-7; V: TRBV7-2; size: few; CDR3: CASSLGGTGQYF; DNA: TGTGCCAGCAGCTTAGGTGGAACAGGGCAGTACTTC
D: NA; J: TRBJ2-3; V: TRBV19; size: NA; CDR3: CASSRAHTDTQYF; DNA: TGTGCCAGTAGTCGAGCCCACACAGATACGCAGTATTTT
D: NA; J: TRBJ1-5; V: TRBV11-2; size: NA; CDR3: CASSLDLVQPQHF; DNA: TGTGCCAGCAGCTTAGATCTAGTTCAGCCCCAGCATTTT
D: TRBD1; J: TRBJ1-6; V: TRBV5-6; size: NA; CDR3: CASSIQGGRSYNSPLHF; DNA: TGTGCCAGCAGCATACAGGGGGGTCGTTCCTATAATTCACCCCTCCACTTT
D: TRBD1; J: TRBJ1-2; V: TRBV5-6; size: NA; CDR3: CASSPDRANYGYTF; DNA: TGTGCCAGCAGCCCGGACAGGGCTAACTATGGCTACACCTTC
D: TRBD2; J: TRBJ2-3; V: TRBV11-2; size: NA; CDR3: CASSSRTSNTDTQYF; DNA: TGTGCCAGCAGCTCCAGGACTAGCAACACAGATACGCAGTATTTT
D: TRBD2; J: TRBJ2-3; V: TRBV6-1; size: NA; CDR3: CASSEVAGGSTDTQYF; DNA: TGTGCCAGCAGTGAAGTGGCGGGGGGTAGCACAGATACGCAGTATTTT
D: NA; J: TRBJ2-7; V: TRBV5-1; size: NA; CDR3: CASSSRDSYEQYF; DNA: TGCGCCAGCAGCTCCCGGGACTCCTACGAGCAGTACTTC
D: TRBD2; J: TRBJ2-7; V: TRBV27; size: NA; CDR3: CASSLSLSGGREYF; DNA: TGTGCCAGCAGTTTATCGCTTTCCGGCGGGAGAGAGTACTTC
D: TRBD2; J: TRBJ2-5; V: TRBV15; size: NA; CDR3: CATSRVSGGGQETQYF; DNA: TGTGCCACCAGCAGAGTGTCGGGAGGCGGTCAAGAGACCCAGTACTTC
D: NA; J: TRBJ1-4; V: TRBV5-4; size: NA; CDR3: CASSPAGGLDNEKLFF; DNA: TGTGCCAGCAGCCCGGCCGGCGGGCTTGATAATGAAAAACTGTTTTTT